This T cell receptor (beta chain) was profiled in a study of T cell responses to AZD1222 COVID-19 vaccine. Notes on the study in general: Only a handful of people who got AZD1222 tested seropositive at baseline. The peak T cell response came first, and repertoires were sampled only after it.

Concerning this clone itself: Its antigen is not identified.

The trim removed 8 bases at V and 0 bases at J, leaving 5 bases unmatched. This CDR3 region has 14 residues. CDR1 is MNHEY and CDR2 is SVGAGI in the germline V gene. Second doses at about 4 or about 12 weeks were pooled. Some clones are missing from TCRdb's copy, which holds only in-frame ones; the method was immunoSEQ multiplex PCR. The repertoire has tens of thousands of clones, 80% of them found once; the top ten carry about 50%. This receptor was obtained from an adult who received the AZD1222 COVID-19 vaccine. This sequence joins TRBV6-5 and TRBJ2-3, with 7 bases fitting TRBD2. Sequences were derived from peripheral blood, sampled 28 days after the second AZD1222 dose. The CDR3 spells CASRKRGSTDTQYF. CDR3 DNA sequence: TGTGCCAGCCGTAAGCGGGGAAGCACAGATACGCAGTATTTT.